A selection of T cell receptor beta chains follows, all from one sample in a study of T cell repertoires and HLA-DP antigens. These receptors' antigens are unknown. The repertoire was sequenced with immunoSEQ multiplex PCR; TCRdb's copy has only in-frame clones and lacks some. Among some 110,000 clones listed, 80% to 95% were seen once. The sample was CD4+ T cells from PBMCs. All receptors derive from a woman between 18 and 30 years old in good health and CMV-seronegative. Each CDR3 is given without its conserved first and last residue.

TRBV4-2	TRBJ2-7	ASSREPYRRETYEQY
TRBV19	TRBJ2-3	ASSDARGDTQY
TRBV29-1	TRBJ2-3	SVEGTASRDTQY
TRBV4-1	TRBJ1-2	ASSQDLRGYT
TRBV5-1	TRBJ2-1	ASSLGDYNEQF
TRBV7-2	TRBJ1-4	ASSLQGTNEKLF
TRBV30	TRBJ1-2	AWSRQGGNYGYT
TRBV5-4	TRBJ1-6	ASSLKDYNSPLH
TRBV4-1	TRBJ2-3	ASSQGLAGILDTQY
TRBV7-2	TRBJ2-3	ASSLQRGGTDTQY
TRBV10-3	TRBJ1-5	AIRGQGDQPQH
TRBV28	TRBJ1-6	ASNIRTGGRSPLH
TRBV18	TRBJ1-3	ASSRYRDRGLVSGNTIY
TRBV6-5	TRBJ2-1	ASSFPGQGHEQF
TRBV7-3	TRBJ1-3	ATAMSPGNTIY
TRBV4-1	TRBJ1-4	ASSQGRPEKLF
TRBV19	TRBJ2-1	ASSMFKGYNEQF
TRBV5-1	TRBJ1-1	ASSRSPEVNTEAF
TRBV5-1	TRBJ1-2	ASSLAQPSYGYT
TRBV18	TRBJ2-7	ASSPGTSGRTYEQY
TRBV5-4	TRBJ2-7	ASSEAGGPYEQY
TRBV23-1	TRBJ1-1	ASTRKRDRKRKDTEAF
TRBV18	TRBJ2-3	ASSPTTDTQY